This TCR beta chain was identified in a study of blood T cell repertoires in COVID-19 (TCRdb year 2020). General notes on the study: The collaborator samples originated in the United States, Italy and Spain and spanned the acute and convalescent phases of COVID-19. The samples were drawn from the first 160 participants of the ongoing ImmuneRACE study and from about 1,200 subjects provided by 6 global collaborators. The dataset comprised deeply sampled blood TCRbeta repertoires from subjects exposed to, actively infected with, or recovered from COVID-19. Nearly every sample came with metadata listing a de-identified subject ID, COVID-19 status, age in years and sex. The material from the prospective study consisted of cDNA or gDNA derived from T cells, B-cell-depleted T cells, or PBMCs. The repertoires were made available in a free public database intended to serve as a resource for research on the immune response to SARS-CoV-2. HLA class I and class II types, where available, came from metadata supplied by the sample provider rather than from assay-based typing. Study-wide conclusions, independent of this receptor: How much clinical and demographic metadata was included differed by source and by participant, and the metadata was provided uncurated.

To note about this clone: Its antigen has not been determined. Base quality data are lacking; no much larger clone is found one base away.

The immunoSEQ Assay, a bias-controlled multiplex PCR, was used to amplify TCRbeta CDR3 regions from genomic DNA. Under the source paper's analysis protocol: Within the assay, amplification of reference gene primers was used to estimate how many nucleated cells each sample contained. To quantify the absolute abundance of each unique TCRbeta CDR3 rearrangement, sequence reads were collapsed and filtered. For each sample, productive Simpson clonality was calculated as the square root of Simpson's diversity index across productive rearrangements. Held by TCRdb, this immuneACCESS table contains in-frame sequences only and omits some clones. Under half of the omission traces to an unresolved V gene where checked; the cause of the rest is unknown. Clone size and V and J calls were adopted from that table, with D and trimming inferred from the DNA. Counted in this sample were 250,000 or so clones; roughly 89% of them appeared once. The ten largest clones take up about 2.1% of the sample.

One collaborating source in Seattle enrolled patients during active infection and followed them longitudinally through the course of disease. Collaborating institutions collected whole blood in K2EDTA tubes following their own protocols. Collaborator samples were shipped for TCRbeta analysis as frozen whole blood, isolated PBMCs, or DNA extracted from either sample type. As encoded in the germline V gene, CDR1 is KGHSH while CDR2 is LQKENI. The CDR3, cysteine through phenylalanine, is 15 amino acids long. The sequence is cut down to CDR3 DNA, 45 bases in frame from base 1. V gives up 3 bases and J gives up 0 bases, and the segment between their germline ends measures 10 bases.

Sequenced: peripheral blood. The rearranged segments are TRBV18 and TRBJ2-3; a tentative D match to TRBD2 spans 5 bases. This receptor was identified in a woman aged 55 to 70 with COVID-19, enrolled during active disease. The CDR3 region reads CASSPLGVSTDTQYF. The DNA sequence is TGTGCCAGCTCACCTCTCGGGGTAAGCACAGATACGCAGTATTTT.